This T cell receptor (beta chain) emerged from a study of long-term antiretroviral therapy in people with HIV. Study outcomes and limitations: Post-treatment diversity went higher with ART but stayed below transplant donor controls.

The CDR3 is made up of 15 amino acids. V was pared by 4 bases and J by 2 bases, with 13 bases between. The germline V gene encodes CDR1 SGHRS and CDR2 YFSETQ. At the survey level, the v3.0 immunoSEQ assay was run. Sequenced by immunoSEQ multiplex PCR; TCRdb stores in-frame clones only, minus some. The sample has about 30,000 clones; over 90% are singletons. Turning to this clone: The antigen remains unidentified.

This TCR was recovered from a woman aged 35 to 49 with HIV. This chain links TRBV5-1 with TRBJ1-3, with D possibly matching TRBD1 (5 bases). The sample consisted of unsorted PBMCs, taken around 6.5 years after starting antiretroviral therapy. The CDR3 region has the DNA TGCGCCAGCAGCACCGTCGGGGGGGCTGGAAACACCATATATTTT. Translation gives CASSTVGGAGNTIYF.